This T cell receptor beta chain was identified in a study of cytomegalovirus exposure and HLA in healthy donors. Method: immunoSEQ multiplex PCR; TCRdb's copy keeps in-frame clones and lacks some. The sample yields 130,000 or so clones, roughly 89% seen once. As regards this clone: Antigen: not known.

With 4 bases removed from V and 9 bases from J, the gap between germline ends came to 16 bases. This CDR3 is 14 amino acids long. Germline CDR1 LNHNV, CDR2 YYDKDF (reference sequence). General study points: Cytomegalovirus status, reportedly, was diagnosed with high specificity and sensitivity by the classifier. In the roughly 120 validation repertoires, a later analysis found that first-cohort TCR clusters tended to co-occur.

This TCR was recovered from a man aged 30 to 39 in good health and CMV-seronegative. Source material: PBMCs. The V and J genes are TRBV15 and TRBJ2-1, with D possibly TRBD1 on 7 matching bases. The CDR3 sequence is CATSIQGEVGEQFF. The CDR3 nucleotides read TGTGCCACCAGCATCCAGGGGGAGGTTGGTGAGCAGTTCTTC.